This T cell receptor (beta chain) came from a study of OX40 agonist ivuxolimab in advanced cancers. Study-wide context: Patients received ivuxolimab, an intravenous treatment, every 2 weeks at 0.01 to 10 mg/kg. Enrollees could have had prior anti-PD-1, anti-PD-L1 or anti-CTLA-4 therapy, which approximately 40% had received.

Excluded were patients having autoimmune disease history or systemic immunosuppression. Germline CDR1 is GTSNPN and CDR2 is SVGIG (reference sequence). Trimming removed 3 bases at V and 0 bases at J, with 11 bases between. CDR3 size: 14 residues. Profiling relied on immunoSEQ multiplex PCR, and the TCRdb table lists in-frame clones only, not all of them. This repertoire shows about 73,000 clones, over 75% found once; its top ten account for less than 0.75%. This chain uses TRBV30 with TRBJ1-2; D remains ambiguous. Sequencing was performed on CD4+ or CD8+ T cells sorted from blood, taken in a trial of the OX40 agonist ivuxolimab. This sequence was found in an adult with an advanced solid tumor such as melanoma, head and neck, liver or kidney cancer. CDR3 amino acids: CAWRSVGSNYGYTF. CDR3 DNA sequence: TGTGCCTGGAGGTCTGTCGGGTCTAACTATGGCTACACCTTC.